The clone carrying this TCR beta chain occurred many times. Antigen unknown. The time point: newly diagnosed GD, antithyroid drugs for less than 3 months. After RNA was extracted from PBMCs, the TCR library was made from it. The source of the sample is a study of regulatory T cells in long-lasting Graves disease. Study background: Graves' patients diagnosed newly had used antithyroid drugs under 3 months. Overall study findings and caveats: Persistent cases of Graves' showed reduced TCR diversity relative to newly diagnosed patients. Samples came from peripheral blood alone, without thyroid tissue.

Through Arm-PCR of CDR3 regions and iRepertoire HTBI primers, TCR beta libraries were built. TCRdb called the multiplex PCR reads again in MiXCR, with one record for every CDR3 protein. The table has about 440,000 distinct CDR3 sequences, under 15% seen once. Trimming pared 1 base from V and 1 base from J, leaving 10 bases between. From germline, CDR1 is MDHEN and CDR2 SYDVKM. The CDR3 spans 16 residues. These data also formed part of another study, on T cells in Graves' hyperthyroidism and ophthalmopathy. This second study says: Each patient was aged 18 to 65 and had newly diagnosed hyperthyroidism of under 2 months' duration.

Sequencing was performed on peripheral blood mononuclear cells (PBMCs), taken at new diagnosis, from a patient treated with antithyroid drugs. The V call is TRBV28, the J call TRBJ2-2, with D possibly being TRBD1 (5 bases). This receptor was taken from a woman in her thirties with Graves disease. CDR3 residues: CASSLSSGQNTGELFF. The CDR3 DNA is TGTGCCAGCAGTTTATCATCTGGACAGAACACCGGGGAGCTGTTTTTT.